The present T cell receptor (beta chain) was sequenced within a study of blood T cells in healthy people across ages. General study findings and limits: Both higher diversity and more naive CD4+ cells marked long-lived donors when set against aged donors.

Each sample yielded at least 6 million isolated PBMCs. This CDR3 has 13 amino acids. Trimming left V 4 bases short and J 7 bases short, with 13 bases between. The V gene's germline CDR1 is SGDLS and CDR2 YYNGEE. A second PCR of about 6 to 11 cycles used a sample-barcoded 5' primer and a J-beta primer mix. Per-sample output comprised a minimum of 2.5 million paired-end reads containing CDR3. TCRdb used MiXCR to reprocess the 5' RACE reads, holding one entry per CDR3 protein. The table includes around 1.5 million distinct CDR3 sequences, almost 35% detected once. Details on this clonotype: The antigen remains undetermined.

The specimen sequenced was blood. The source of this sequence is a woman aged 25 to 45 in good health. The gene calls are TRBV9 and TRBJ2-3; unclear D gene. CDR3 coding DNA: TGTGCCAGCAGCTCACCACCGTTCAATACGCAGTATTTT. This translates into CASSSPPFNTQYF.